These 21 T cell receptor beta chains originate from one sample sequenced in a study of blood T cell repertoires in COVID-19. Here immunoSEQ multiplex PCR was the method, and the copy in TCRdb shows in-frame clones only, minus some. Of some 150,000 clones in the sample, about four fifths are singletons; the top ten hold approximately 8.4%. Source material: peripheral blood. The receptors shown here come from a human donor with acute or convalescent COVID-19. The donor label of this sample is uncertain.

The chain recombines TRBV5-1 with TRBJ1-6; possibly TRBD1 for D (6 bases). The CDR3 loop spans 14 amino acids. Germline lookup yields CDR1 SGHRS and CDR2 YFSETQ. Trimming removed 2 bases from V and 6 bases from J, with 9 bases in between. The CDR3 region has the DNA TGCGCCAGCAGCTTTGGACAGACTAATTCACCCCTCCACTTT. Translation: CASSFGQTNSPLHF.

The chain's CDR3 is CASSSSSYEQYF. In nucleotides, the CDR3 is TGTGCCAGCAGCTCCTCCTCTTACGAGCAGTACTTC. The rearrangement uses TRBV5-4 and TRBJ2-7; no reliable D call. Per germline, CDR1 SGHNT and CDR2 YYREEE (reference sequence). This CDR3 comprises 12 residues. V was clipped by 3 bases and J by 4 bases, with 8 bases between them.

The chain has TRBV5-1 and TRBJ2-5; D gene ambiguous. The CDR3 sequence is 14 residues long. Trimming took 5 bases from V and 3 from J, leaving 14 bases between them. Per the germline V gene, CDR1 is SGHRS and CDR2 is YFSETQ. In DNA, the CDR3 is TGCGCCAGCAGAAGACACGACGGCGAAGAGACCCAGTACTTC. This encodes CASRRHDGEETQYF.

CDR3 amino acids: CASSLVGGTSQERYF. The DNA for the CDR3 is TGCGCCAGCAGCTTGGTAGGCGGGACTAGTCAAGAACGGTACTTC. The chain links TRBV5-1 to TRBJ2-7; TRBD2 aligns across 8 bases. The CDR3 runs to 15 residues. The germline CDR1 and CDR2 sequences are SGHRS and YFSETQ. V gave up 0 bases and J gave up 12 bases; unmatched junction bases: 14.

The J gene is TRBJ2-7, the V gene TRBV9; tentative D call: TRBD1 (6 bases). Per the germline V gene, CDR1 is SGDLS and CDR2 is YYNGEE. V lost 4 bases, J lost 7 bases, and 21 bases lay in between. This CDR3 comprises 15 residues. The CDR3: CASSKPRTEPREQYF. CDR3 nucleotide sequence: TGTGCCAGCAGCAAGCCCCGGACAGAACCGAGGGAGCAGTACTTC.

The chain combines TRBV3-1 (or the pseudogene TRBV3-2) with TRBJ2-7; D ambiguous. Germline CDR1 and CDR2: LGHDT and YNNKEL (reference sequence). Trimming stripped 4 bases from V and 2 bases from J, with 18 bases between. The CDR3 has 16 amino acids. As DNA, the CDR3 is TGTGCCAGCAGCCCCACTCGAGGCTACCTAACCTACGAGCAGTACTTC. Translated, it gives CASSPTRGYLTYEQYF.

The chain is built from TRBV27 and TRBJ2-1; weak D call: TRBD1 (5 bases). In germline, CDR1 is MNHEY, CDR2 SMNVEV (reference sequence). This CDR3 has 14 amino acids. Deletions cut 4 bases from V and 4 bases from J, with 11 bases between. The CDR3 reads CASSYIKGYNEQFF. The CDR3 coding sequence is TGTGCCAGCAGTTATATTAAGGGGTACAATGAGCAGTTCTTC.

The chain employs TRBV7-6 and TRBJ2-4, with TRBD1 matching 7 bases. CDR1 and CDR2 from the germline V gene are SGHVS and FNYEAQ. The CDR3 has 17 residues. Trimming removed 1 base from V and 6 bases from J; junction bases left unmatched: 12. The CDR3 here is CASSLGPPTRQGNIQYF. The DNA for the CDR3 is TGTGCCAGCAGCTTAGGCCCGCCTACCCGACAGGGAAACATTCAGTACTTC. Together with reference TRBV7-6 and TRBJ2-4, the CDR3 gives the full variable domain: GAGVSQSPRYKVTKRGQDVALRCDPISGHVSLYWYRQALGQGPEFLTYFNYEAQQDKSGLPNDRFSAERPEGSISTLTIQRTEQRDSAMYRCASSLGPPTRQGNIQYFGAGTRLSVL.

The chain employs TRBV7-8 and TRBJ1-2; D not resolved. This CDR3 is built from 13 residues. Between the trimmed V and J ends, which lost 1 base and 6 bases, there was a span of 9 bases. CDR1 SGHVS and CDR2 FQNEAQ come from the germline V gene. The CDR3 DNA sequence: TGTGCCAGCAGCTTAGAGGGAGAGGATGGCTACACCTTC. Translating gives CASSLEGEDGYTF.

J is TRBJ2-2 and V is TRBV5-4, with 10 bases fitting TRBD2. V lost 0 bases to trimming and J lost 4 bases; unmatched junction nucleotides: 0. Looked up from germline, CDR1 is SGHNT and CDR2 is YYREEE (reference sequence). The CDR3 spans 15 residues. The CDR3 region is CASSLVAGGTGELFF. CDR3 bases: TGTGCCAGCAGCTTGGTAGCGGGGGGCACCGGGGAGCTGTTTTTT.

V gene TRBV18 combines with J gene TRBJ1-1, with D perhaps matching TRBD1 (6 bases). Trimming removed 3 bases from V and 4 bases from J, with 12 bases in between. The CDR3 has 14 amino acids. Germline V gives CDR1 KGHSH, CDR2 LQKENI. The CDR3 DNA reads TGTGCCAGCTCACCGAGCTCAGGGGCCACTGAAGCTTTCTTT. Its translation is CASSPSSGATEAFF.

This clone was seen only a few times. The rearrangement uses TRBV4-1 and TRBJ1-1, with TRBD1 matching over 8 bases. J lost 3 bases, V lost 2 bases, and 2 bases had no gene match. Germline V gene data show CDR1 as MGHRA and CDR2 as YSYEKL. The CDR3 is 14 amino acids. The CDR3 sequence is CASSQQQGDTEAFF. The CDR3 DNA reads as TGCGCCAGCAGCCAACAACAGGGGGACACTGAAGCTTTCTTT.

The gene calls are TRBV6-5 and TRBJ1-1, with 8 bases matching TRBD1. The CDR3 runs to 14 residues. With V trimmed by 4 bases and J by 5 bases, 6 bases remained unmatched. Germline V lookup: CDR1 MNHEY, CDR2 SVGAGI. CDR3 sequence (DNA): TGTGCCAGCAGTTCCACAGGGGGGAAAACTGAAGCTTTCTTT. Encoded protein: CASSSTGGKTEAFF.

This chain joins TRBV7-2 and TRBJ2-1; no definite D call. CDR3 size: 15 residues. Germline CDR1 SGHTA, CDR2 FQGNSA. V gave up 1 base and J gave up 3 bases, with 10 bases separating them. CDR3 region: CASSLDPSYYNEQFF. Written as DNA, the CDR3 is TGTGCCAGCAGCTTAGACCCGTCCTACTACAATGAGCAGTTCTTC.

The rearrangement uses TRBV19 and TRBJ1-2; TRBD1 aligns across 8 bases. The germline CDR1 and CDR2 sequences are LNHDA and SQIVND (reference sequence). The CDR3 totals 14 residues. V dropped 5 bases and J dropped 4; count of bases not matched to a gene: 6. CDR3 amino acids: CASSPGQGSYGYTF. The CDR3 DNA is TGTGCCAGTAGTCCAGGACAGGGAAGCTATGGCTACACCTTC.

This clone was recorded once. The rearrangement uses TRBV19 and TRBJ1-1; possibly TRBD1 for D (5 bases). The germline CDR1 and CDR2 sequences are LNHDA and SQIVND (reference sequence). The germline V and J ends were trimmed by 8 bases and 5 bases, with 15 bases remaining between them. The CDR3 is made up of 13 amino acids. This chain's CDR3 is CASVRRGRTEAFF. In nucleotides, the CDR3 is TGTGCCAGTGTTAGACGGGGGAGAACTGAAGCTTTCTTT. Full variable domain (missing parts from reference TRBV19 and TRBJ1-1): DGGITQSPKYLFRKEGQNVTLSCEQNLNHDAMYWYRQDPGQGLRLIYYSQIVNDFQKGDIAEGYSVSREKKESFPLTVTSAQKNPTAFYLCASVRRGRTEAFFGQGTRLTVV.

This clone was recorded a few times. The rearrangement links TRBV11-2 to TRBJ2-1, with a weak D call TRBD2 (6 bases). This CDR3 has 14 amino acids. Trimming took 3 bases from V and 4 from J, leaving 10 bases between them. The germline V gene encodes CDR1 SGHAT and CDR2 FQNNGV. The CDR3 reads CASSFLGGYNEQFF. In nucleotides, the CDR3 is TGTGCCAGCAGCTTTCTTGGGGGGTACAATGAGCAGTTCTTC.

The chain recombines TRBV24-1 with TRBJ2-3; TRBD2 matches 7 bases. This CDR3 is built from 16 residues. In germline, CDR1 is KGHDR, CDR2 SFDVKD. J lost 0 bases, V lost 4 bases, and 6 bases had no gene match. For the CDR3, the DNA is TGTGCCACCAGTGACCCCCGGACTAGGAGCACAGATACGCAGTATTTT. It yields the protein CATSDPRTRSTDTQYF.

V gene TRBV6-2 or TRBV6-3 combines with J gene TRBJ1-1; weak D call: TRBD1 (5 bases). The CDR3 loop spans 13 amino acids. The germline CDR1 and CDR2 sequences are MNHEY and SVGEGT. V was cut by 2 bases and J by 4 bases, with 8 bases left in between. The CDR3 DNA is TGTGCCAGCAGTTACGGTCAGGGCACTGAAGCTTTCTTT. Translated: CASSYGQGTEAFF.

The chain uses TRBV15 and TRBJ2-1; 7 bases match TRBD1. The J segment lost 7 bases and the V segment lost 6 bases, leaving 6 bases of the junction unmatched. The CDR3 totals 13 residues. The germline CDR1 and CDR2 sequences are LNHNV and YYDKDF (reference sequence). The DNA for the CDR3 is TGTGCCACCAGGCCAGGGGGTGAAAATGAGCAGTTCTTC. Protein sequence: CATRPGGENEQFF.

Written as DNA, the CDR3 is TGTGCCAGCAGCCTAAGTCTTTCAGAAGCTTTCTTT. Amino acid sequence: CASSLSLSEAFF. V usage is TRBV7-9 and J usage is TRBJ1-1; D is ambiguous. This CDR3 has 12 amino acids. The V gene's germline CDR1 is SEHNR and CDR2 FQNEAQ (reference sequence). With 5 bases removed from V and 8 bases from J, the gap between germline ends came to 12 bases.